Below, 5 T cell receptor beta chains from the same sample are listed, as sequenced in a study of blood T cells in healthy people across ages. Through a sample-barcoded 5' primer and a J-beta primer mix, a second PCR was run for about 6 to 11 cycles. TCRdb itself ran the 5' RACE reads through MiXCR, one entry per CDR3 protein. The data show around 780,000 distinct CDR3 sequences, about 56% seen once. The sample consisted of blood. The receptor set was obtained from a man between 40 and 49 years old in good health.

The V and J genes are TRBV9 and TRBJ1-2; 7 nucleotides match TRBD1. With 3 bases clipped from V and 1 base from J, the junction kept 6 bases outside the gene matches. This CDR3 has 15 residues. In germline, CDR1 is SGDLS, CDR2 YYNGEE. CDR3 amino acids: CASSAGTEINYGYTF. In DNA form, the CDR3 reads TGTGCCAGCAGCGCCGGGACAGAGATTAACTATGGCTACACCTTC.

The rearrangement uses TRBV6-2 or TRBV6-3 and TRBJ2-7; TRBD1 aligns across 7 bases. Looked up from germline, CDR1 is MNHEY and CDR2 is SVGEGT. This CDR3 has 16 amino acids. The V segment lost 7 bases and the J segment 2 bases; nucleotides outside the gene matches: 14. The CDR3 spells CASTFGDTGAPYEQYF. The CDR3 DNA follows: TGTGCCAGCACATTCGGGGACACAGGGGCCCCCTACGAGCAGTACTTC.

The chain links TRBV7-2 to TRBJ2-3; a possible D gene is TRBD1 (6 bases). Trimming removed 5 bases at V and 5 bases at J, with 17 bases between. The CDR3 is made up of 15 amino acids. The germline gives CDR1 SGHTA, CDR2 FQGNSA. CDR3 residues: CASSPGHLGGDTQYF. DNA for the CDR3: TGTGCCAGCAGCCCAGGACACTTAGGGGGAGATACGCAGTATTTT.

The chain couples TRBV6-5 to TRBJ2-6, with D unclear. Trimming shortened V by 7 bases and J by 0 bases, and 4 bases separated the two germline ends. CDR1 and CDR2 (germline): MNHEY, SVGAGI. The CDR3 sequence is 13 residues long. The CDR3 nucleotides are TGTGCCAGCACATCCTCTGGGGCCAACGTCCTGACTTTC. Translated, it gives CASTSSGANVLTF.

A few counts support this clonotype. V and J are TRBV10-3 and TRBJ2-3; TRBD2 agrees at 9 bases. The length of the CDR3 is 14 residues. Germline-derived CDR1 and CDR2 are ENHRY and SYGVKD. V gave up 5 bases and J gave up 3 bases; unmatched junction bases: 3. For the CDR3, the DNA is TGTGCCATCAGTTCGGGACTAGCAACAGATACGCAGTATTTT. The encoded protein is CAISSGLATDTQYF.